This T cell receptor (beta chain) is from a study of T cells in Graves' hyperthyroidism and ophthalmopathy (dated by TCRdb to between 2018 and 2021). Context from the whole study: Peripheral blood was collected at initial diagnosis, before any treatment. After sampling, hyperthyroidism patients received methimazole starting at 30 mg daily, and ophthalmopathy patients received high-dose intravenous methylprednisolone. To identify TCR V-J signatures that set the groups apart, the researchers used a discovery cohort of 90 to 100 patients, made up of 40 to 45 with Graves' ophthalmopathy and 55 to 65 with stable Graves' hyperthyroidism. TCR Vbeta CDR3 sequencing of around 130 peripheral blood samples (approximately 44 ophthalmopathy, roughly 74 hyperthyroidism and approximately 17 progressor patients) is reported in the paper. The 100 or so discovery patients were randomly divided into training and test sets at a 7:3 ratio. An independent validation cohort of under 20 hyperthyroidism patients and approximately 17 patients who later progressed to ophthalmopathy tested prospective prediction of ophthalmopathy. The study also compared thyroid tissue and blood T-cell repertoires from 6 or 7 Graves' hyperthyroidism patients. Overall study results and their limits: During validation, the model predicted progression to ophthalmopathy a median of about 6.5 months ahead of onset, with around 71% sensitivity and 72.22% specificity. Ophthalmopathy was separated from stable hyperthyroidism by a 13 V-J signature model, with around 90% sensitivity and 81% to 82% specificity obtained in cross-validation and 80%/75% obtained in testing. No statistical method was used to set the sample size in advance, and investigators knew the group allocation. Most expanded thyroid clonotypes (frequency above 0.001) were also detected in blood, suggesting blood repertoires may reflect thyroid immune responses.

The TCR beta CDR3 regions were amplified from RNA transcripts. The first round of RT-PCR for the TCR CDR3 was performed with the HTBI primer set and the Qiagen OneStep RT-PCR kit. A second multiplex PCR round built the libraries, followed by size selection and purification. Libraries were sequenced paired-end with 100 bp reads on an Illumina HiSeq2000. The published analysis was carried out like this. Raw data were processed with SOAPnuke, discarding reads with adapters, uncalled bases, mean Phred below 15, or no exact constant-primer or identifier match. High-quality paired reads were merged with COPE v1.2.5, and unique nucleotide sequences were defined as clonotypes. MiTCR v1.1 was used to align the clonotypes against IMGT TRBV, TRBD and TRBJ reference segments. The analysis included only V-J combinations with a frequency above 0.0001, which together covered around 99% of the repertoires. The TCS score was defined as F50 (clonal expansion) divided by E x V (chaos), with BLOSUM62-based TCRdist calculated between CDR3 peptides within each V-J. Welch's t-statistics and random forest reduced roughly 540 V-J features to roughly 13, which were used in a naive Bayes classifier (R e1071). TCRdb reprocessing: public reads trimmed at Q25 with fastp, clones called with MiXCR, in-frame beta chains kept. Rows are combined by CDR3 protein, so each entry shows the most common genes and DNA. The V and J calls reflect TCRdb's pipeline rather than the authors' work. The sample table holds 250,000 to 300,000 distinct CDR3 sequences, of which 13% to 15% were seen once. The top ten constitute around 30% of the sample.

V sheds 3 bases and J sheds 7 bases, leaving 13 bases between their ends. From a lookup of the germline V gene (reference sequence), CDR1 and CDR2 are SEHNR and FQNEAQ. The CDR3, cysteine through phenylalanine, is 14 amino acids long. Of the read, only the CDR3 DNA is kept; its 42 bases are in frame from base 1. This clonotype has ten or more counts. It lacks a known antigen. Per-base qualities were not stored, and no clone one base away is much larger. Hyperthyroidism patients were newly diagnosed, had a disease duration of under 2 months, and were aged 18 to 65 years. Patients with uncontrolled infections, other autoimmune diseases, pregnancy or lactation were excluded. Diagnoses relied on clinical symptoms, serum thyroxine and TRAb, thyroid ultrasound and orbital computed tomography. For progressor patients, blood was drawn at the first diagnosis of hyperthyroidism, before any ophthalmopathy symptoms had appeared. Ficoll-Paque density gradient centrifugation was used to isolate PBMCs from 9.5 to 10 ml of fresh peripheral blood. Progressor patients were first diagnosed with Graves' hyperthyroidism and then developed ophthalmopathy during follow-up. Trizol reagent was used to extract total RNA, and RNA quality was then checked on an Agilent 2100 Bioanalyzer.

This receptor was taken from a woman aged 45-65 years with Graves' hyperthyroidism that later progressed to Graves' ophthalmopathy. This receptor chain uses TRBV7-9 and TRBJ2-1; D gene: possibly TRBD2, on 5 matching bases. The sequenced material came from blood. The DNA is TGTGCCAGCAGCTTTGCGGAGGACCCTAATGAGCAGTTCTTC. Translated, this is CASSFAEDPNEQFF.